This record covers a single T cell receptor beta chain. CDR3 length equals 12 residues. V was clipped by 6 bases and J by 6 bases, with 10 bases between them. Germline assignment: CDR1 SEHNR and CDR2 FQNEAQ (reference sequence). This specimen comes from a study of blood T cell repertoires in COVID-19. The repertoire was sequenced with immunoSEQ multiplex PCR; TCRdb's copy has only in-frame clones and lacks some. The data hold about 270,000 clones, with roughly nine tenths observed a single time. Sequencing used peripheral blood. V and J are TRBV7-9 and TRBJ2-3; D possibly corresponds to TRBD2 (6 bases). This TCR came from a man aged 35 to 55 with active or convalescent COVID-19. The CDR3 region is CASRQRGDTQYF. In DNA, the CDR3 is TGTGCCAGCAGACAACGGGGGGATACGCAGTATTTT.